This T cell receptor (beta chain) was observed in a study of T cell responses to AZD1222 COVID-19 vaccine. Turning to the study itself: Both about-4-week and about-12-week second-dose recipients were combined.

A note on this clone: Its antigen remains unidentified.

Libraries were prepared by immunoSEQ multiplex PCR; TCRdb keeps only in-frame clonotypes and omits some of them. This sample carries about 30,000 clones, 80% to 95% of them seen once, and the ten largest clones take about 41%. Regarding the study as a whole: Spike-wide coverage was observed for vaccine-associated CD4 TCRs, with dominant responses at 160-218 and 743-854. Repertoires were collected only later (after the peak T cell response had occurred). Donors, mostly white British, included more females; clonal diversity was possibly underestimated.

CDR1 and CDR2 (germline): DFQATT, SNEGSKA (reference sequence). Trimming removed 3 bases at V and 1 base at J, with 12 bases between. The CDR3 covers 14 residues. The material was peripheral blood, obtained on day 0 of AZD1222 vaccination. The receptor comes from an adult in good health. The chain employs TRBV20-1 and TRBJ1-1; D gene uncertain. This CDR3 is CSASDPWANTEAFF. CDR3 nucleotide sequence: TGCAGTGCTAGTGACCCCTGGGCGAACACTGAAGCTTTCTTT.